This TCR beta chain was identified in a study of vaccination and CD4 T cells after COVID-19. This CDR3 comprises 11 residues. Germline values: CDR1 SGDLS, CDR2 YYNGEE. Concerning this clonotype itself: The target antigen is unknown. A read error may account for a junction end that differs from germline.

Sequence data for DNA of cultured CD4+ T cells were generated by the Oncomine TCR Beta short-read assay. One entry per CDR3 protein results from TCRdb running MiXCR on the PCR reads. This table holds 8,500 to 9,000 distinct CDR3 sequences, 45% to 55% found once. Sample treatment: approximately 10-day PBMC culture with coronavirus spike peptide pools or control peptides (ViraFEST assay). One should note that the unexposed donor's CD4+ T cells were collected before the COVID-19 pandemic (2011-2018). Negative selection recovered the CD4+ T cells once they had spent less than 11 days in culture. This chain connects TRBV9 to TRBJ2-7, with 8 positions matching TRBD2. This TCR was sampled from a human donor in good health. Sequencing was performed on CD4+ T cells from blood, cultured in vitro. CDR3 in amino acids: CASSVSSGRDF. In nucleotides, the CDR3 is TGTGCCAGCAGCGTATCTAGCGGGCGGGACTTC. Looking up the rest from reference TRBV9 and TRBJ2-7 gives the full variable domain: DSGVTQTPKHLITATGQRVTLRCSPRSGDLSVYWYQQSLDQGLQFLIQYYNGEERAKGNILERFSAQQFPDLHSELNLSSLELGDSALYFCASSVSSGRDFGPGTRLTVT.